Listed below are T cell receptor beta chains from one sample, sequenced in a study of blood T cell repertoires in COVID-19. The table came from immunoSEQ multiplex PCR; TCRdb's copy has only in-frame clones and leaves some out. Of 210,000 or so clones in the sample, around 85% were seen once. Sequencing was done on a sample of peripheral blood. The receptors here all came from a man aged 45-65 years with COVID-19, enrolled during active disease. The CDR3 runs from the conserved cysteine through the conserved F or W. The order of the fields is D gene, V gene, clone size, J gene, CDR3 DNA, CDR3 protein. D genes are given only for firm matches. Clone size, where shown, is once, few, many, or a class for clones that have expanded.

D gene: TRBD1
V gene: TRBV5-4
clone size: once
J gene: TRBJ2-7
CDR3 DNA: TGTGCCAGCAGCGCCGGGACAGAATACGAGCAGTACTTC
CDR3 protein: CASSAGTEYEQYF

D gene: TRBD2
V gene: TRBV7-9
clone size: .
J gene: TRBJ2-1
CDR3 DNA: TGTGCCAGCAGCTTAGCTTTAGCGGGTAATTACAATGAGCAGTTCTTC
CDR3 protein: CASSLALAGNYNEQFF

D gene: TRBD1
V gene: TRBV25-1
clone size: many
J gene: TRBJ1-2
CDR3 DNA: TGTGCCAGCAGTGAGGGACAGGGGAGATTAACTAACTATGGCTACACCTTC
CDR3 protein: CASSEGQGRLTNYGYTF

D gene: .
V gene: TRBV7-3
clone size: .
J gene: TRBJ1-2
CDR3 DNA: TGTGCCAGCAGTCGTTTCCCCAACTATGGCTACACCTTC
CDR3 protein: CASSRFPNYGYTF

D gene: .
V gene: TRBV16
clone size: .
J gene: TRBJ2-5
CDR3 DNA: TGTGCCAGCAGCCAATCGAGGACAGCGCAAGAGACCCAGTACTTC
CDR3 protein: CASSQSRTAQETQYF

D gene: TRBD2
V gene: TRBV11-1
clone size: .
J gene: TRBJ2-7
CDR3 DNA: TGTGCCAGCAGCTTAGCTCCGGGGACTATATACGAGCAGTACTTC
CDR3 protein: CASSLAPGTIYEQYF

D gene: .
V gene: TRBV7-8
clone size: .
J gene: TRBJ1-1
CDR3 DNA: TGTGCCAGCAGCTTAGTGGCGGGGGCTTGGGCTGAAGCTTTCTTT
CDR3 protein: CASSLVAGAWAEAFF

D gene: TRBD2
V gene: TRBV7-2
clone size: .
J gene: TRBJ2-1
CDR3 DNA: TGTGCCAGCAGCCCCCGTCGGAGTTCGGCGGGGGGAGAGGGTGAGCAGTTCTTC
CDR3 protein: CASSPRRSSAGGEGEQFF

D gene: .
V gene: TRBV7-3
clone size: .
J gene: TRBJ2-1
CDR3 DNA: TGTGCCAGCAGCTCGAATTCCGCGGGGACCCCCTACAATGAGCAGTTCTTC
CDR3 protein: CASSSNSAGTPYNEQFF

D gene: TRBD1
V gene: TRBV5-6
clone size: .
J gene: TRBJ2-5
CDR3 DNA: TGTGCCAGCTATACAGGGGCGCTTTACGAGACCCAGTACTTC
CDR3 protein: CASYTGALYETQYF

D gene: .
V gene: TRBV6-2/TRBV6-3
clone size: .
J gene: TRBJ2-5
CDR3 DNA: TGTGCCAGCAGTTACAGCCTATTTGGGACCCAGTACTTC
CDR3 protein: CASSYSLFGTQYF

D gene: .
V gene: TRBV11-1
clone size: .
J gene: TRBJ2-6
CDR3 DNA: TGTGCCAGCAGGAGGGACATTGCTGGGGCCAACGTCCTGACTTTC
CDR3 protein: CASRRDIAGANVLTF

D gene: .
V gene: TRBV4-3
clone size: .
J gene: TRBJ2-2
CDR3 DNA: TGCGCCAGCAGCCAAGATGCGGCAGTTCATAGCGACACCGGGGAGCTGTTTTTT
CDR3 protein: CASSQDAAVHSDTGELFF

D gene: .
V gene: TRBV11-2
clone size: .
J gene: TRBJ2-5
CDR3 DNA: TGTGCCAGCCGAGGACTTCAAGAGACCCAGTACTTC
CDR3 protein: CASRGLQETQYF

D gene: .
V gene: TRBV5-1
clone size: .
J gene: TRBJ1-1
CDR3 DNA: TGCGCCAGCAGCTTGGCGGGGGGGAACACTGAAGCTTTCTTT
CDR3 protein: CASSLAGGNTEAFF

D gene: .
V gene: TRBV30
clone size: .
J gene: TRBJ1-2
CDR3 DNA: TGTGCCTGGAGAGATAGAACAGTTCAGTATAATGGCTACACCTTC
CDR3 protein: CAWRDRTVQYNGYTF

D gene: .
V gene: TRBV2
clone size: .
J gene: TRBJ2-5
CDR3 DNA: TGTGCCAGCAAACAAATGGGGGGCCAAGAGACCCAGTACTTC
CDR3 protein: CASKQMGGQETQYF

D gene: TRBD2
V gene: TRBV19
clone size: .
J gene: TRBJ2-3
CDR3 DNA: TGTGCCAGTAGTATTCCTAAAACTAGCGGGGGGCTCTCCGATACGCAGTATTTT
CDR3 protein: CASSIPKTSGGLSDTQYF

D gene: .
V gene: TRBV6-2/TRBV6-3
clone size: .
J gene: TRBJ1-2
CDR3 DNA: TGTGCCAGCAGCCCACAGGTCGTGAATGGCTACACCTTC
CDR3 protein: CASSPQVVNGYTF

D gene: TRBD1
V gene: TRBV6-6
clone size: .
J gene: TRBJ1-4
CDR3 DNA: TGTGCCAGCAAACAGGGGGCTTATAATGAAAAACTGTTTTTT
CDR3 protein: CASKQGAYNEKLFF

D gene: .
V gene: TRBV28
clone size: .
J gene: TRBJ2-7
CDR3 DNA: TGTGCCAGCAGCCTACCAAGGGGATTTTCCTACGAGCAGTACTTC
CDR3 protein: CASSLPRGFSYEQYF

D gene: .
V gene: TRBV5-5
clone size: .
J gene: TRBJ2-3
CDR3 DNA: TGTGCCAGCAGCTCGCAGGTGGCAGATACGCAGTATTTT
CDR3 protein: CASSSQVADTQYF

D gene: .
V gene: TRBV4-1
clone size: .
J gene: TRBJ2-2
CDR3 DNA: TGCGCCAGCAGCCAAGAGGGCATTGCGAACACCGGGGAGCTGTTTTTT
CDR3 protein: CASSQEGIANTGELFF

D gene: .
V gene: TRBV20-1
clone size: .
J gene: TRBJ2-2
CDR3 DNA: TGCAGTGCTAGTAGTCAGGGGAACACCGGGGAGCTGTTTTTT
CDR3 protein: CSASSQGNTGELFF

D gene: .
V gene: TRBV10-3
clone size: .
J gene: TRBJ2-3
CDR3 DNA: TGTGCCATCAGTGATACAGGAGAATCGACAGATACGCAGTATTTT
CDR3 protein: CAISDTGESTDTQYF

D gene: .
V gene: TRBV20-1
clone size: few
J gene: TRBJ2-5
CDR3 DNA: TGCAGTGCTGAGTCGCTGGAGACCCAGTACTTC
CDR3 protein: CSAESLETQYF

D gene: .
V gene: TRBV2
clone size: .
J gene: TRBJ1-2
CDR3 DNA: TGTGCCAGCAGTCTCCCCCAGAGGGAAATCTATGGCTACACCTTC
CDR3 protein: CASSLPQREIYGYTF